The 32 T cell receptor beta chains below all came from one sample that was sequenced in a study of CD8+ T cells in alopecia areata. TCR sequencing used cDNA made by reverse transcription of extracted RNA. Assay used: immunoSEQ multiplex PCR; TCRdb lists only in-frame clones, some missing. Sampling found approximately 280,000 clones, none seen once. On the basis of CD4, CD8alpha, NKG2D, NKG2ACE and other markers, pooled cutaneous lymph node cells were sorted. The sequencing sample was made of CD4+ T cells sorted from a lymph node. The receptors come from a C3H/HeJ mouse with alopecia areata. MHC haplotype of the strain: H2-k.

As to this clone: The germline and genes are mouse ones. The read halts 4 residues ahead of the CDR3 end, with the missing end drawn from the germline J gene. This CDR3 is also generated by other DNA sequences in the sample. The rearrangement uses TRBV5 and TRBJ2-1; D gene ambiguous. V dropped 1 base and J dropped 1 base, with 5 bases sitting between them. The CDR3 covers 14 residues. The V gene's germline CDR1 is LGHNA and CDR2 YNLKQL (reference sequence). The chain's CDR3 is CASSQVRNYAEQFF. Incomplete CDR3 DNA: TGTGCCAGCAGCCAAGTCAGGAACTATGCT.

This clone has just a few counts. The listed genes are named as in mouse. The read terminates 4 residues before the CDR3 end, so the remaining end is supplied by the germline J gene. This sample also contains other DNA sequences that code for the same CDR3. V gene TRBV19 combines with J gene TRBJ2-2, with 10 bases fitting TRBD1. Germline CDR1 FNHDT, CDR2 SITEND (reference sequence). J was trimmed by 2 bases and V by 4 bases; bases with no gene match: 2. The CDR3 totals 15 residues. CDR3 DNA (partial): TGTGCCAGCAGTCGGGACAGGGGTAACACCGGG. It translates to CASSRDRGNTG. The full-length CDR3 reads as CASSRDRGNTGQLYF.

With respect to this clone: Here the gene names and germline are mouse. The sequenced fragment ends 4 residues before the CDR3 boundary, so the rest is inferred from the germline J gene. The chain recombines TRBV31 with TRBJ2-7; TRBD2 is a possible D gene (6 bases). This CDR3 is 13 amino acids long. From germline, CDR1 is GKSSPN and CDR2 SITVG. V was clipped by 2 bases and J by 2 bases, with 10 bases between them. The CDR3 bases that were read are TGTGCCTGGAGTACTGGGAGCGCCTAT. As protein: CAWSTGSAY. In full, the CDR3 is CAWSTGSAYEQYF.

As regards this clone: The gene names here belong to mouse. The read gets to within 4 residues of the CDR3 end, and the germline J gene fills in the rest. The chain carries TRBV13-2 and TRBJ2-5, with D perhaps TRBD1 (5 bases). This CDR3 is built from 13 residues. In germline, CDR1 is NNHNN, CDR2 SYGAGS (reference sequence). CDR3 DNA, as far as it was read: TGTGCCAGCGGTGATGCGACAGAAGAC. Residues: CASGDATED. The entire CDR3 reads CASGDATEDTQYF.

This clone occurred a few times. The gene names given are mouse names. The read halts 4 residues ahead of the CDR3 end, with the missing end drawn from the germline J gene. The chain has TRBV13-2 and TRBJ2-7; 12 nucleotides match TRBD2. The germline gives CDR1 NNHNN, CDR2 SYGAGS (reference sequence). The V and J ends lost 2 bases and 0 bases, in that order; junction bases with no gene match: 6. This CDR3 has 17 amino acids. The sequenced CDR3 bases are TGTGCCAGCGGTGAGGGACTGGGGGGTCAAAGCTCCTAT. This encodes CASGEGLGGQSSY. The whole CDR3 protein is CASGEGLGGQSSYEQYF.

To note about this clone: Any gene name here is a mouse gene name. The read ends 4 residues before the CDR3 terminus; that terminus is restored from the germline J gene. The identical CDR3 is also encoded by other nucleotide sequences in the sample. The chain has TRBV31 and TRBJ1-2, with D hard to call. Trimming took off 0 bases at V and 2 bases at J, with 7 bases between the two ends. Germline assignment: CDR1 GKSSPN and CDR2 SITVG. This CDR3 comprises 13 residues. The covered CDR3 bases are TGTGCCTGGAGTCTAGACACCAACTCC. Its protein is CAWSLDTNS. In full, the CDR3 reads CAWSLDTNSDYTF.

In regard to this clone: Gene names are mouse gene names. The DNA ends 4 residues before the CDR3 does, and the rest of the CDR3 is filled in from the germline J gene. This rearrangement joins TRBV19 to TRBJ2-1, with TRBD1 matching 7 bases. Germline V gives CDR1 FNHDT, CDR2 SITEND (reference sequence). V lost 2 bases and J lost 3; bases outside the gene matches: 5. The CDR3 covers 15 residues. The sequenced part of the CDR3 DNA is TGTGCCAGCAGTATCCCGGGACAGCGCTATGCT. It encodes CASSIPGQRYA. The entire CDR3 reads CASSIPGQRYAEQFF.

This clone occurred a few times. Mouse germline and gene names are used. Read data end 4 residues before the CDR3 end; the end is taken from the germline J gene. This rearrangement joins TRBV13-2 to TRBJ2-2; unclear D gene. This CDR3 region has 11 residues. Per germline, CDR1 NNHNN and CDR2 SYGAGS (reference sequence). V lost 4 bases, J lost 4 bases, and 2 bases lay in between. The part of the CDR3 DNA that was read is TGTGCCAGCGGTCTCACCGGG. It is translated as CASGLTG. The entire CDR3 protein reads CASGLTGQLYF.

Notes on this clone: A much more abundant neighbour one base away suggests this may be a read error. The genes are named according to mouse. The DNA ends 4 residues before the CDR3 does, and the rest of the CDR3 is filled in from the germline J gene. Other DNA sequences in the sample encode the same CDR3. This sequence joins TRBV19 and TRBJ2-2, with 10 positions matching TRBD1. Germline CDR1 reads FNHDT; CDR2 reads SITEND (reference sequence). Trimming took 5 bases from V and 4 from J; bases not matched to a gene: 2. This CDR3 has 14 residues. The CDR3 loop is CASRDRGTTGQLYF. The covered CDR3 bases are TGTGCCAGCAGGGACAGGGGGACCACCGGG.

For this clone: Gene names follow the mouse nomenclature. Read data end 4 residues before the CDR3 end; the end is taken from the germline J gene. This rearrangement joins TRBV12-1 to TRBJ2-2; 7 bases are shared with TRBD1. This CDR3 region has 15 residues. The germline V gene has CDR1 SGHSN and CDR2 HYEKVE. The V segment lost 1 base and the J segment 0 bases; nucleotides outside the gene matches: 1. Here the CDR3 reads CASSLGTANTGQLYF. The sequenced part of the CDR3 DNA is TGTGCCAGCTCTCTGGGGACAGCAAACACCGGG.

This clone was detected only a few times. The gene names here belong to mouse. The DNA ends 4 residues before the CDR3 does, and the rest of the CDR3 is filled in from the germline J gene. The V call is TRBV13-1, the J call TRBJ2-1, with 13 bases aligning to TRBD2. After removal of 3 bases from V and 0 bases from J, the junction contained 3 bases not matched to a gene. Germline V lookup: CDR1 NSHNY, CDR2 SYGAGN. The CDR3 is 17 amino acids. The CDR3 loop is CASSGGLGGYNYAEQFF. CDR3 bases read: TGTGCCAGCAGTGGGGGACTGGGGGGGTATAACTATGCT.

This clone was seen only a few times. The listed genes are named as in mouse. The missing CDR3 end, 4 residues past where the read stops, is filled in from the germline J gene. J is TRBJ2-3 and V is TRBV31; D is possibly TRBD2 (6 bases). Per germline, CDR1 GKSSPN and CDR2 SITVG. V was pared by 1 base and J by 0 bases, with 14 bases between. The CDR3 has 16 residues. CDR3 sequence reads: CAWSRTTGSSAETLYF. The part of the CDR3 DNA that was read is TGTGCCTGGAGTCGAACTACTGGGAGTAGTGCAGAA.

This clone has a handful of counts. These gene names are mouse names. The read is 4 residues too short to cover the CDR3 end, so that end is filled in from the germline J gene. Different DNA sequences within this sample yield the same CDR3. This chain links TRBV5 with TRBJ2-2; 11 bases are a match to TRBD2. Trimming cost V 4 bases and J 1 base; bases outside gene matches: 2. The CDR3 is made up of 16 amino acids. Germline-derived CDR1 and CDR2 are LGHNA and YNLKQL (reference sequence). This CDR3 reads CASSPGLGGNTGQLYF. The CDR3 bases that were read are TGTGCCAGCAGCCCTGGACTGGGGGGAAACACCGGG.

This clone was picked up a small number of times. Here the gene names and germline are mouse. The read finishes 4 residues shy of the CDR3 end, and the germline J gene is used to complete it. In the same sample, other DNA sequences code for this CDR3. The chain couples TRBV1 to TRBJ2-1; 7 positions match TRBD2. Germline trimming cut 0 bases from V and 2 bases from J; bases unmatched to any gene: 1. CDR3 length: 15 amino acids. Germline V CDR1 and CDR2: NSQYPW, LRSPGD (reference sequence). The CDR3 here is CTCSADTGDYAEQFF. Partial CDR3 DNA: TGCACCTGCAGTGCAGATACTGGGGACTATGCT.

With regard to this clone: Gene names are mouse gene names. Incomplete CDR3 DNA: TGTGCCAGCAGGCTCAGGGGAGGA. Its translation is CASRLRGG. The full CDR3 protein is CASRLRGGEVFF. The chain recombines TRBV13-1 with TRBJ1-1; D perhaps matches TRBD1 (6 bases). The read halts 4 residues ahead of the CDR3 end, with the missing end drawn from the germline J gene. Germline CDR1 and CDR2: NSHNY and SYGAGN. This CDR3 has 12 amino acids.

With respect to this clone: The genes are named according to mouse. The DNA ends 4 residues before the CDR3 does, and the rest of the CDR3 is filled in from the germline J gene. This chain links TRBV13-1 with TRBJ2-1; TRBD2 might be the D (7 bases). Trimming shortened V by 0 bases and J by 6 bases, and 13 bases separated the two germline ends. CDR3 size: 15 residues. Germline CDR1 and CDR2: NSHNY and SYGAGN. The CDR3 protein is CASSDAWGAGAEQFF. Partial CDR3 DNA: TGTGCCAGCAGTGATGCATGGGGGGCGGGTGCT.

This clone was observed a handful of times. The genes and germline here are from mouse. From the germline J gene comes the end of the CDR3, since the read stops 4 residues before it. Other DNA variants within this sample encode the same CDR3. The chain employs TRBV19 and TRBJ2-5; TRBD2 matches at 10 bases. The CDR3 has 14 residues. CDR1 FNHDT and CDR2 SITEND come from the germline V gene (reference sequence). CDR3 bases read: TGTGCCAGCAGCCCTCGACTGGGGGGAGAC. The encoded protein is CASSPRLGGD. The entire CDR3 reads CASSPRLGGDTQYF.

This clone turned up a few times. These gene names are mouse names. Read coverage stops 4 residues before the CDR3 terminus; the germline J gene supplies the remainder. The rearrangement uses TRBV19 and TRBJ2-2; TRBD1 is a possible D gene (5 bases). The CDR3 has 15 amino acids. Germline V lookup: CDR1 FNHDT, CDR2 SITEND (reference sequence). Trimming cost V 3 bases and J 0 bases, with 9 bases left between them. Partial CDR3 DNA: TGTGCCAGCAGTAAAGGGGTCGCAAACACCGGG. Its protein product is CASSKGVANTG. In full, the CDR3 reads CASSKGVANTGQLYF.

This clone was found a few times. Genes here carry mouse names. With the read ending 4 residues before the CDR3 end, the germline J gene is used to fill in that end. The V call is TRBV13-2, the J call TRBJ1-2, with TRBD1 identical over 8 bases. Germline V CDR1 and CDR2: NNHNN, SYGAGS (reference sequence). The CDR3 sequence is 12 residues long. The CDR3 DNA, read in part, is TGTGCCAGCGGTGAGGACAGGGTC. Protein: CASGEDRV. The entire CDR3 reads CASGEDRVDYTF.

Many counts were recorded for this clone. The gene symbols are mouse symbols. The CDR3 is cut off 3 residues early in the read; its end comes from the germline J gene. The chain employs TRBV3 and TRBJ1-6; 7 bases map to TRBD1. TRBJ1-6 is noted as an ORF with a role that remains uncertain. The V and J ends lost 3 bases and 3 bases, in that order; junction bases with no gene match: 2. Germline CDR1 reads SNHLY; CDR2 reads FYNGKV (reference sequence). The CDR3 sequence is 15 residues long. The CDR3 region is CASSFQGDYNSPLYF. CDR3 bases read: TGTGCCAGCAGCTTCCAGGGGGACTATAATTCGCCC.

Remarks on this clone: Gene names and germline refer to mouse. The sequenced fragment ends 4 residues before the CDR3 boundary, so the rest is inferred from the germline J gene. The V call is TRBV13-1, the J call TRBJ2-5, with 11 bases fitting TRBD2. This CDR3 is built from 15 residues. Germline CDR1 is NSHNY and CDR2 is SYGAGN. The covered CDR3 bases are TGTGCCAGCAGTGATAGGACTGGGGGGACGGAC. Its protein product is CASSDRTGGTD. The whole CDR3 sequence reads CASSDRTGGTDTQYF.

This clone was detected a few times. Here the gene names and germline are mouse. The read stops 4 residues short of the end of the CDR3; the missing end is completed from the germline J gene. Other DNA sequences in this specimen translate into the identical CDR3. V usage is TRBV19 and J usage is TRBJ2-3, with TRBD2 matching 11 bases. The V and J ends lost 3 bases and 3 bases, in that order; junction bases with no gene match: 0. This CDR3 is built from 14 residues. Germline V gene data show CDR1 as FNHDT and CDR2 as SITEND (reference sequence). The sequenced part of the CDR3 DNA is TGTGCCAGCAGTAGACTGGGGGGGGCAGAA. It codes for CASSRLGGAE. The whole CDR3 sequence is CASSRLGGAETLYF.

In its sample, this clone was seen many times. Gene names are the mouse ones. The CDR3 end is not reached by the read, which stops 4 residues before it; the germline J gene fills it in. The V gene is TRBV13-1, the J gene TRBJ2-1, with 9 bases fitting TRBD1. CDR1 is NSHNY, CDR2 SYGAGN, per germline. Trimming cost V 3 bases and J 3 bases; bases outside gene matches: 1. The CDR3 length is 14 residues. The CDR3 bases that were read are TGTGCCAGCAGTGGGGACAGGGTCTATGCT. It is translated as CASSGDRVYA. In full, the CDR3 reads CASSGDRVYAEQFF.

Concerning this clone: Mouse gene names and germline throughout. The read ends 4 residues early relative to the CDR3; the germline J gene fills the gap. V gene TRBV31 combines with J gene TRBJ1-2, with 9 positions matching TRBD1. Germline CDR1 and CDR2: GKSSPN and SITVG. The CDR3 has 14 amino acids. The trim removed 0 bases at V and 4 bases at J, leaving 3 bases unmatched. CDR3 sequence: CAWSLGTGFSDYTF. The DNA read from the CDR3 is TGTGCCTGGAGTCTCGGGACAGGGTTCTCC.

This clone has a handful of counts. Mouse names are used for the genes. The read is 3 residues too short to cover the CDR3 end, so that end is filled in from the germline J gene. The chain is built from TRBV31 and TRBJ1-6; no clear D gene. TRBJ1-6 is reported as an ORF; its role is uncertain. The V gene's germline CDR1 is GKSSPN and CDR2 SITVG. The CDR3 is made up of 12 amino acids. Trimming removed 0 bases at V and 7 bases at J, with 4 bases between. CDR3 DNA (partial): TGTGCCTGGAGTCTACAGAATTCGCCC. This encodes CAWSLQNSP. The whole CDR3 region reads CAWSLQNSPLYF.

Concerning this clone: All gene names here are mouse names. The read ends 4 residues early relative to the CDR3; the germline J gene fills the gap. The chain couples TRBV13-1 to TRBJ2-7, with 9 bases fitting TRBD1. This CDR3 is built from 13 residues. Germline CDR1 NSHNY, CDR2 SYGAGN. Here the CDR3 reads CASSAGQGHEQYF. Incomplete CDR3 DNA: TGTGCCAGCAGTGCGGGACAGGGCCAT.

This clone was counted only a few times. Gene names and germline refer to mouse. The read is 4 residues too short to cover the CDR3 end, so that end is filled in from the germline J gene. J is TRBJ1-2 and V is TRBV12-1, with D possibly being TRBD1 (6 bases). Germline V CDR1 and CDR2: SGHSN, HYEKVE. This CDR3 spans 15 amino acids. Between the trimmed V and J ends, which lost 0 bases and 0 bases, there was a span of 10 bases. The sequenced CDR3 bases are TGTGCCAGCTCTCTCGTTGGGACAACAAACTCC. It translates to CASSLVGTTNS. Given in full, the CDR3 is CASSLVGTTNSDYTF. Looking up the rest from reference TRBV12-1 and TRBJ1-2 gives the full variable domain: DSGVVQSPRHIIKEKGGRSVLTCIPISGHSNVVWYQQTLGKELKFLIQHYEKVERDKGFLPSRFSVQQFDDYHSEMNMSALELEDSAMYFCASSLVGTTNSDYTFGSGTRLLVI.

As for this clone: Gene names refer to mouse genes. The read ends 3 residues shy of where the CDR3 ends; the end is completed using the germline J gene. The chain uses TRBV13-3 and TRBJ1-6; D remains unclear. TRBJ1-6 is given ORF status, its function remaining uncertain. The CDR3 runs to 12 residues. Germline-derived CDR1 and CDR2 are NNHDY and SYVADS. V was cut by 5 bases and J by 4 bases, with 4 bases left in between. The CDR3 is CASSKYNSPLYF. The CDR3 bases that were read are TGTGCCAGCAGCAAGTATAATTCGCCC.

There are many counts of this clone. The germline and genes are mouse ones. The missing CDR3 end, 4 residues past where the read stops, is filled in from the germline J gene. This chain uses TRBV16 with TRBJ2-2, with 9 nucleotides matching TRBD1. V dropped 9 bases and J dropped 2; count of bases not matched to a gene: 10. The CDR3 covers 16 residues. The germline V gene has CDR1 SGHSA and CDR2 FRNQAP. Here the CDR3 reads CARDAGTGRNTGQLYF. The CDR3 DNA, read in part, is TGTGCAAGGGATGCCGGGACAGGGAGGAACACCGGG.

This clone was detected only a few times. Mouse gene names apply. Other nucleotide sequences from this sample produce the same CDR3. The DNA read from the CDR3 is TGTGCCAGCAGAGGGACTGGGGGTTAT. Its protein is CASRGTGGY. The whole CDR3 region reads CASRGTGGYEQYF. The chain carries TRBV19 and TRBJ2-7; TRBD2 matches at 11 bases. The read stops 4 residues short of the end of the CDR3; the missing end is completed from the germline J gene. The CDR3 contains 13 residues. The germline V gene has CDR1 FNHDT and CDR2 SITEND (reference sequence).

As to this clone: Gene names follow the mouse nomenclature. The read comes to an end 4 residues before the CDR3 does, leaving the germline J gene to fill in the end. The identical CDR3 is also encoded by other nucleotide sequences in the sample. The gene calls are TRBV13-1 and TRBJ2-5, with D unclear. Germline V gene data show CDR1 as NSHNY and CDR2 as SYGAGN. The CDR3 consists of 13 residues. Between the trimmed V and J ends, which lost 0 bases and 3 bases, there was a span of 5 bases. CDR3 bases read: TGTGCCAGCAGTGATGACAGTCAAGAC. Translation: CASSDDSQD. The CDR3 as a whole reads CASSDDSQDTQYF.

Notes on this clone: Any gene name here is a mouse gene name. The CDR3 end falls 4 residues outside the read, so it is completed with the germline J gene. This chain uses TRBV1 with TRBJ2-5; 7 nucleotides match TRBD2. Germline lookup yields CDR1 NSQYPW and CDR2 LRSPGD (reference sequence). The CDR3 spans 15 residues. This chain's CDR3 is CTCSAGRGGKDTQYF. CDR3 DNA (partial): TGCACCTGCAGTGCCGGACGGGGGGGAAAAGAC.